This T cell receptor beta chain is from a study of T cell responses to AZD1222 COVID-19 vaccine. General observations from the study: Variant regions that are unmutated are reportedly the target of nearly half of spike-specific TCRs. There were mostly white British donors and more females than males, and clonal diversity was possibly underestimated.

TCRdb's table, derived via immunoSEQ multiplex PCR, lists solely in-frame clones and lacks some. The sample comprises about 130,000 clones, roughly 92% of which are singletons, and roughly 0.87% rests with the top ten. Note on this clone: What it binds is not known.

The CDR3 sequence is 13 residues long. V lost 4 bases to trimming and J lost 10 bases, with 12 bases between them. Germline V CDR1 and CDR2: SGDLS, YYNGEE. The sequences come from peripheral blood, collected on day 0 of AZD1222 vaccination. This TCR came from an adult in good health. This sequence joins TRBV9 and TRBJ1-6, with D perhaps TRBD1 (6 bases). Written as DNA, the CDR3 is TGTGCCAGCAGCCTTGGGGGGCAGTCACCCCTCCACTTT. Translated, it gives CASSLGGQSPLHF.